One sample yielded the 25 T cell receptor beta chains listed below, sequenced in a study of blood T cell repertoires in COVID-19. The data were produced by immunoSEQ multiplex PCR, yet TCRdb's version contains in-frame clones alone and is incomplete. Of 250,000 to 300,000 clones listed, around 90% are singletons. Sequenced: peripheral blood. All receptors come from a woman between 45 and 65 years old with COVID-19, enrolled during active disease.

As concerns this clone: The same CDR3 arises from other DNA sequences in this sample as well. V usage is TRBV2 and J usage is TRBJ2-7; D gene unclear. Trimming took off 4 bases at V and 6 bases at J, with 7 bases between the two ends. This CDR3 spans 11 amino acids. The germline CDR1 and CDR2 sequences are SNHLY and FYNNEI. The CDR3 loop reads CASSGPVEQYF. In DNA, the CDR3 is TGTGCCAGCAGTGGCCCGGTCGAGCAGTACTTC.

V and J are TRBV3-1 (or the pseudogene TRBV3-2) and TRBJ1-2; TRBD1 might be the D (5 bases). The CDR3 sequence is 13 residues long. CDR1 is LGHDT and CDR2 is YNNKEL in the germline V gene (reference sequence). The V and J ends lost 4 bases and 8 bases respectively, with 14 bases between them. CDR3 bases: TGTGCCAGCAGCCGATCCGGTGGGGCCGGCTACACCTTC. It translates to CASSRSGGAGYTF.

The chain carries TRBV19 and TRBJ1-5; a weak D match, TRBD1 (5 bases). The CDR3 sequence is 15 residues long. Germline CDR1 is LNHDA and CDR2 is SQIVND (reference sequence). Trimming removed 0 bases from V and 6 bases from J, with 12 bases in between. Here the CDR3 reads CASSIDRGGTQPQHF. Written as DNA, the CDR3 is TGTGCCAGTAGTATAGATCGGGGGGGAACTCAGCCCCAGCATTTT.

The rearrangement links TRBV7-8 to TRBJ2-1; TRBD2 aligns across 12 bases. CDR1 and CDR2 (germline): SGHVS, FQNEAQ. The CDR3 length is 13 residues. The ends lost 5 bases at V and 13 bases at J; junction bases unmatched: 6. CDR3 bases: TGTGCCAGCAGCATAACTAGCGGGAGGAAACAGTTCTTC. Translated: CASSITSGRKQFF.

The V gene is TRBV7-2, the J gene TRBJ1-1; 7 bases line up with TRBD1. Trimming cost V 7 bases and J 4 bases; bases outside gene matches: 12. In germline, CDR1 is SGHTA, CDR2 FQGNSA. This CDR3 spans 15 amino acids. CDR3 in amino acids: CASTSDPSGGTEAFF. For the CDR3, the DNA is TGTGCCAGCACCTCAGACCCGTCAGGGGGCACTGAAGCTTTCTTT.

The CDR3 spells CASSSRDRPHYEQYF. As DNA, the CDR3 is TGTGCCAGCAGCTCCCGGGACAGGCCCCATTACGAGCAGTACTTC. J is TRBJ2-7 and V is TRBV5-6; 8 nucleotides line up with TRBD1. V gave up 3 bases and J gave up 4 bases; unmatched junction bases: 9. The CDR3 is 15 residues long. Germline assignment: CDR1 SGHDT and CDR2 YYEEEE.

V usage is TRBV27 and J usage is TRBJ2-7; weak D call: TRBD2 (6 bases). Trimming stripped 6 bases from V and 6 bases from J, with 21 bases between. The CDR3 consists of 15 residues. CDR1 MNHEY and CDR2 SMNVEV come from the germline V gene (reference sequence). Here the CDR3 reads CASSRGQVRRGEQYF. The CDR3 DNA reads as TGTGCCAGCAGCCGCGGGCAGGTTCGGAGGGGCGAGCAGTACTTC.

The chain links TRBV3-1 (or the pseudogene TRBV3-2) to TRBJ1-1; 7 positions agree with TRBD1. CDR1 is LGHDT, CDR2 YNNKEL, per germline (reference sequence). The V segment lost 4 bases and the J segment 4 bases; nucleotides outside the gene matches: 6. The CDR3 covers 14 residues. CDR3 sequence: CASSLGRQGTEAFF. CDR3 sequence (DNA): TGTGCCAGCAGCCTAGGGAGACAGGGCACTGAAGCTTTCTTT.

This chain connects TRBV5-1 to TRBJ2-7; 9 bases map to TRBD1. J lost 4 bases, V lost 0 bases, and 5 bases had no gene match. The germline CDR1 and CDR2 sequences are SGHRS and YFSETQ. The CDR3 has 15 amino acids. CDR3 amino acids: CASSLAMTGGYEQYF. For the CDR3, the DNA is TGCGCCAGCAGCTTGGCCATGACAGGGGGGTACGAGCAGTACTTC. Based on the CDR3 plus reference TRBV5-1 and TRBJ2-7, the full variable domain is KAGVTQTPRYLIKTRGQQVTLSCSPISGHRSVSWYQQTPGQGLQFLFEYFSETQRNKGNFPGRFSGRQFSNSRSEMNVSTLELGDSALYLCASSLAMTGGYEQYFGPGTRLTVT.

This clone was observed a single time. The rearrangement links TRBV28 to TRBJ2-7; 9 nucleotides match TRBD2. Per the germline V gene, CDR1 is MDHEN and CDR2 is SYDVKM. Trimming cost V 2 bases and J 3 bases; bases outside gene matches: 5. CDR3 length: 15 amino acids. CDR3 bases: TGTGCCAGCAGTTTAGTTCTAGCGGGAATCTACGAGCAGTACTTC. Protein product: CASSLVLAGIYEQYF.

The CDR3 loop reads CASSREGGYEQYF. CDR3 nucleotide sequence: TGTGCCAGTAGTCGAGAGGGAGGGTACGAGCAGTACTTC. The rearrangement links TRBV19 to TRBJ2-7; 7 positions agree with TRBD2. Germline V gene data show CDR1 as LNHDA and CDR2 as SQIVND (reference sequence). Losses at the gene ends were 5 bases for V and 4 bases for J; bases not matched to a gene: 5. This CDR3 is 13 amino acids long.

The J gene is TRBJ2-3, the V gene TRBV6-5; maybe TRBD2 (6 bases). Germline CDR1 is MNHEY and CDR2 is SVGAGI. This CDR3 comprises 12 residues. V was clipped by 8 bases and J by 3 bases, with 9 bases between them. As DNA, the CDR3 is TGTGCCAGCTCTAGCGAAACAGATACGCAGTATTTT. It encodes CASSSETDTQYF.

The chain recombines TRBV4-3 with TRBJ2-1; 14 bases are a match to TRBD2. The J segment lost 0 bases and the V segment lost 0 bases, leaving 7 bases of the junction unmatched. This CDR3 region has 20 residues. Germline assignment: CDR1 LGHNA and CDR2 YSLEER. The CDR3 spells CASSQETGTSGSISYNEQFF. The CDR3, as DNA: TGCGCCAGCAGCCAAGAAACCGGGACTAGCGGGAGTATCTCCTACAATGAGCAGTTCTTC.

The V call is TRBV7-2, the J call TRBJ2-3; TRBD2 might be the D (5 bases). The V gene lost 2 bases and the J gene lost 2 bases, with 11 bases spanning the gap. This CDR3 region has 15 residues. Germline V gene data show CDR1 as SGHTA and CDR2 as FQGNSA. CDR3 in amino acids: CASSLRVSATDTQYF. CDR3 sequence (DNA): TGTGCCAGCAGCTTAAGGGTTAGCGCCACAGATACGCAGTATTTT.

V and J are TRBV7-6 and TRBJ2-1, with 7 bases lining up with TRBD1. Trimming took 1 base from V and 5 from J; bases not matched to a gene: 8. Germline V gene lookup returns CDR1 SGHVS and CDR2 FNYEAQ. This CDR3 is 16 amino acids long. The CDR3 loop reads CASSLGDRARNNEQFF. For the CDR3, the DNA is TGTGCCAGCAGCTTAGGCGACAGGGCCCGAAACAATGAGCAGTTCTTC.

This rearrangement joins TRBV19 to TRBJ2-7; 8 nucleotides line up with TRBD2. V trimming: 3 bases; J trimming: 6 bases; junction bases outside the gene matches: 7. Germline V CDR1 and CDR2: LNHDA, SQIVND (reference sequence). The CDR3 sequence is 14 residues long. The CDR3 sequence: CASSITFREGEQYF. The CDR3 coding sequence is TGTGCCAGTAGTATTACCTTCCGGGAGGGCGAGCAGTACTTC.

The gene calls are TRBV5-4 and TRBJ2-2, with 13 nucleotides matching TRBD2. The CDR3 covers 17 residues. The germline gives CDR1 SGHNT, CDR2 YYREEE (reference sequence). With V trimmed by 0 bases and J by 5 bases, 4 bases remained unmatched. DNA of the CDR3: TGTGCCAGCAGCTTGGCGACTAGCGGGAGGTATACCGGGGAGCTGTTTTTT. Residues: CASSLATSGRYTGELFF. Based on the CDR3 plus reference TRBV5-4 and TRBJ2-2, the full variable domain is ETGVTQSPTHLIKTRGQQVTLRCSSQSGHNTVSWYQQALGQGPQFIFQYYREEENGRGNFPPRFSGLQFPNYSSELNVNALELDDSALYLCASSLATSGRYTGELFFGEGSRLTVL.

This chain joins TRBV9 and TRBJ2-7, with 7 bases identical to TRBD1. The length of the CDR3 is 14 residues. V gave up 0 bases and J gave up 7 bases; unmatched junction bases: 7. Per the germline V gene, CDR1 is SGDLS and CDR2 is YYNGEE. CDR3 bases: TGTGCCAGCAGCGTAGGACAGGGTGTACGGGAGCAGTACTTC. This sequence encodes CASSVGQGVREQYF. The full variable domain, its missing parts supplied by reference TRBV9 and TRBJ2-7, is DSGVTQTPKHLITATGQRVTLRCSPRSGDLSVYWYQQSLDQGLQFLIQYYNGEERAKGNILERFSAQQFPDLHSELNLSSLELGDSALYFCASSVGQGVREQYFGPGTRLTVT.

The V gene is TRBV4-1, the J gene TRBJ1-5; perhaps TRBD1 as D (5 bases). Trimming stripped 1 base from V and 4 bases from J, with 17 bases between. Looked up from germline, CDR1 is MGHRA and CDR2 is YSYEKL. There are 17 residues in the CDR3. The CDR3 loop is CASSQAPAGRPNQPQHF. The CDR3 nucleotides read TGCGCCAGCAGCCAAGCCCCGGCAGGGCGCCCAAATCAGCCCCAGCATTTT.

V and J are TRBV12-3 or TRBV12-4 and TRBJ1-2, with D possibly being TRBD1 (5 bases). The CDR3 has 13 residues. Between the trimmed V and J ends, which lost 2 bases and 6 bases, there was a span of 10 bases. The CDR3 loop is CASSLLGAHGYTF. In DNA, the CDR3 is TGTGCCAGCAGTTTACTTGGGGCTCATGGCTACACCTTC.

J is TRBJ1-2 and V is TRBV6-5; 11 bases are a match to TRBD1. This CDR3 spans 14 amino acids. Germline V gene sequence: CDR1 MNHEY, CDR2 SVGAGI. V lost 5 bases and J lost 2; bases outside the gene matches: 1. Here the CDR3 DNA reads TGTGCCAGCAGTAGGACAGGGGGCAACTATGGCTACACCTTC. Encoded protein: CASSRTGGNYGYTF.

The V and J genes are TRBV12-5 and TRBJ2-5; D is unresolved. Germline values: CDR1 LGHNT, CDR2 FRNRAP. CDR3 length equals 13 residues. V was pared by 2 bases and J by 0 bases, with 4 bases between. Written as DNA, the CDR3 is TGTGCTAGTGGTTTGCTAAACCAAGAGACCCAGTACTTC. Its translation: CASGLLNQETQYF.

The chain carries TRBV5-1 and TRBJ1-2, with 9 bases matching TRBD1. This CDR3 region has 14 residues. Germline values: CDR1 SGHRS, CDR2 YFSETQ. The V segment lost 2 bases and the J segment 5 bases; nucleotides outside the gene matches: 4. The CDR3 DNA reads TGCGCCAGCAGCTTTACCGGGACAGGGTATGGCTACACCTTC. Protein: CASSFTGTGYGYTF.

Comments on this clone: The sample holds other DNA sequences that translate to the same CDR3. The chain carries TRBV19 and TRBJ2-1; TRBD1 matches 7 bases. CDR1 is LNHDA, CDR2 SQIVND, per germline (reference sequence). V dropped 3 bases and J dropped 0; count of bases not matched to a gene: 14. The CDR3 has 19 residues. The CDR3 bases are TGTGCCAGTAGTATTAGGGGGCAGGGTGCTATTAGCTCCTACAATGAGCAGTTCTTC. Translation: CASSIRGQGAISSYNEQFF.

This clone was seen a single time. The V and J genes are TRBV6-1 and TRBJ2-7, with TRBD2 identical over 7 bases. The CDR3 contains 15 residues. Germline V gene sequence: CDR1 MNHNS, CDR2 SASEGT. The V gene end was trimmed by 1 base and the J gene end by 6 bases; junction bases not matched to a gene: 9. As DNA, the CDR3 is TGTGCCAGCAGTGAAGGGGTCCAAAGGACTAGCGAGCAGTACTTC. Amino acids: CASSEGVQRTSEQYF.